This is a list of T cell receptor beta chains from one sample in a study of metastatic and nonmetastatic thyroid tumors. TCRdb reanalyzed the PCR reads with MiXCR. This table holds tens of thousands of clones, about 12% found once. Material: tumor tissue. These receptors were collected from a female donor with papillary thyroid cancer or a benign thyroid nodule (not recorded which). Some clones in this sample may be carry-over from other donors' samples. Both conserved end residues are part of each CDR3. The order of the fields is V gene, clone size, D gene, J gene, CDR3 DNA, CDR3 protein. D genes are given only for firm matches. The size field is filled for only some rows; it gives once, few, many or a size class.

v_call: TRBV5-1; clone_size: many; d_call: NA; j_call: TRBJ1-3; cdr3_nt: TGCGCCAGCAGCGTCGCGGGCGGTAGCTCTGGAAACACCATATATTTT; cdr3_aa: CASSVAGGSSGNTIYF
v_call: TRBV5-1; clone_size: NA; d_call: NA; j_call: TRBJ2-6; cdr3_nt: TGCGCCAGCAGCTCGTACTCTGGGCCCAACGTCCTGACTTTC; cdr3_aa: CASSSYSGPNVLTF
v_call: TRBV20-1; clone_size: many; d_call: TRBD2; j_call: TRBJ2-1; cdr3_nt: TGCAGTGCTATTCGACTAGCGGTCTACAATGAGCAGTTCTTC; cdr3_aa: CSAIRLAVYNEQFF
v_call: TRBV24-1; clone_size: many; d_call: TRBD1; j_call: TRBJ1-2; cdr3_nt: TGTGCCACCAGTGATCAGGGGGCCTATGGCTACACCTTC; cdr3_aa: CATSDQGAYGYTF
v_call: TRBV19; clone_size: many; d_call: NA; j_call: TRBJ2-2; cdr3_nt: TGTGCCAGTAGTGTCGACACCTTATACACCGGGGAGCTGTTTTTT; cdr3_aa: CASSVDTLYTGELFF
v_call: TRBV3-1; clone_size: once; d_call: NA; j_call: TRBJ2-7; cdr3_nt: TGTGCCAGCAGGAATAGAGGGAGAGTTGAGCAGTACTTC; cdr3_aa: CASRNRGRVEQYF
v_call: TRBV20-1; clone_size: few; d_call: TRBD2; j_call: TRBJ2-1; cdr3_nt: TGCAGTGCTAGAGAGAAACCGGGACTAGCGGGAGAGGGATGGATCCACAATGAGCAGTTCTTC; cdr3_aa: CSAREKPGLAGEGWIHNEQFF
v_call: TRBV20-1; clone_size: NA; d_call: TRBD2; j_call: TRBJ2-5; cdr3_nt: TGCAGTGCTAGAGCACTAGCGCACGGGGAGAGCCAGTACTTC; cdr3_aa: CSARALAHGESQYF
v_call: TRBV5-1; clone_size: many; d_call: TRBD1; j_call: TRBJ1-4; cdr3_nt: TGCGCCAGCAGCACAGGGACAGTTCGCGAAAAACTGTTTTTT; cdr3_aa: CASSTGTVREKLFF
v_call: TRBV5-1; clone_size: many; d_call: TRBD2; j_call: TRBJ2-2; cdr3_nt: TGCGCCAGCAGCTGGGGCGGCAGCGGGACGAACACCGGGGAGCTGTTTTTT; cdr3_aa: CASSWGGSGTNTGELFF